This T cell receptor beta chain was recovered during a study of shared clonotypes between healthy human individuals. On the study more broadly: The cohort comprised a couple of women and a few men. Their ages spanned 18 to 49 years. Notes on the study in general: Rarefaction showed sorted-subset sequencing was incomplete despite large depth. Larger estimated richness was generally seen in naive subsets than in memory subsets. Among several donors, roughly 5.4% of naive CD4 clonotypes were found in common.

Terminally differentiated effector memory CD45RA+ cells were excluded from the naive CD8 cells, which were CD45RO-negative and positively selected for CCR7. Trimming at V came to 6 bases and at J to 2 bases, leaving 6 bases not matched to a gene. From germline, CDR1 is MDHEN and CDR2 SYDVKM. This CDR3 has 15 residues. Data came from immunoSEQ multiplex PCR; TCRdb stores just in-frame clones and leaves some out. This table has about 2 million clones, about 94% appearing once. Concerning this clone itself: Antigen: not known. This sample includes further DNA sequences coding for the same CDR3.

The TCR was taken from a man aged 18 to 35 in good health. The J gene is TRBJ2-2, the V gene TRBV28, with 7 bases lining up with TRBD1. The specimen was naive CD8+ T cells sorted from blood. The CDR3 DNA is TGTGCCAGCAGCCCAGGGACAGAAAACACCGGGGAGCTGTTTTTT. Protein product: CASSPGTENTGELFF.